What follows are 20 T cell receptor beta chains derived from one specimen sequenced in a study of blood T cell repertoires in COVID-19. Repertoires were generated with immunoSEQ multiplex PCR, while TCRdb's copy carries only in-frame clones and drops some. The sample shows some 220,000 clones, about 82% of them seen only once. Sequencing was done on a sample of peripheral blood. All receptors derive from a woman aged 55-70 years with active or convalescent COVID-19.

J is TRBJ1-1 and V is TRBV30; 8 positions agree with TRBD1. CDR1 GTSNPN and CDR2 SVGIG come from the germline V gene (reference sequence). V lost 2 bases to trimming and J lost 6 bases; unmatched junction nucleotides: 14. The CDR3 runs 16 residues. CDR3 nucleotide sequence: TGTGCCTGGAGTCCCTTACCGCCAGGGGGCATGGCTGAAGCTTTCTTT. As protein: CAWSPLPPGGMAEAFF.

This chain connects TRBV7-2 to TRBJ2-1; possibly TRBD2 for D (5 bases). Trimming left V 0 bases short and J 8 bases short, with 14 bases between. CDR3 length: 15 residues. The germline CDR1 and CDR2 sequences are SGHTA and FQGNSA. The chain's CDR3 is CASSLALAGNYEQFF. The CDR3 DNA follows: TGTGCCAGCAGCTTAGCGTTGGCGGGTAACTATGAGCAGTTCTTC.

This chain connects TRBV30 to TRBJ2-5; D not certain. Germline assignment: CDR1 GTSNPN and CDR2 SVGIG (reference sequence). The CDR3 extends over 12 amino acids. V was clipped by 5 bases and J by 0 bases, with 7 bases between them. The CDR3 spells CAWDINQETQYF. In DNA, the CDR3 is TGTGCCTGGGACATAAACCAAGAGACCCAGTACTTC.

Only one count was recorded for this clone. The chain recombines TRBV11-3 with TRBJ2-3, with D possibly being TRBD2 (5 bases). CDR1 is SGHNT and CDR2 is YENEEA in the germline V gene. The V and J ends lost 1 base and 3 bases respectively, with 14 bases between them. There are 16 residues in the CDR3. The CDR3 DNA sequence: TGTGCCAGCAGCTTAGGGCAGGTAGGGAGAACAGATACGCAGTATTTT. As protein: CASSLGQVGRTDTQYF.

This chain joins TRBV3-1 (or the pseudogene TRBV3-2) and TRBJ2-1; 13 nucleotides match TRBD2. CDR3 size: 16 residues. In germline, CDR1 is LGHDT, CDR2 YNNKEL (reference sequence). The V and J ends lost 4 bases and 4 bases, in that order; junction bases with no gene match: 4. The CDR3 sequence: CASSPELAGGYNEQFF. The CDR3 nucleotides read TGTGCCAGCAGCCCAGAACTAGCGGGAGGGTACAATGAGCAGTTCTTC.

This chain links TRBV27 with TRBJ1-1, with 9 nucleotides matching TRBD1. The CDR3 has 13 residues. CDR1 and CDR2 (germline): MNHEY, SMNVEV (reference sequence). V shed 6 bases and J 4 bases; nucleotides not matched to a gene: 3. The CDR3 DNA reads as TGTGCCAGCAGGTTGACAGGGGGCACTGAAGCTTTCTTT. Residues: CASRLTGGTEAFF.

The chain has TRBV27 and TRBJ2-7; no firm D call. Germline CDR1 MNHEY, CDR2 SMNVEV (reference sequence). Trimming pared 3 bases from V and 9 bases from J, leaving 15 bases between. The CDR3 totals 13 residues. The CDR3 nucleotides read TGTGCCAGCAGTTTGGGCAGCTCTACCGCGCAGTACTTC. This sequence encodes CASSLGSSTAQYF.

The rearrangement uses TRBV10-3 and TRBJ2-5; D not resolved. CDR3 length equals 12 residues. Germline-derived CDR1 and CDR2 are ENHRY and SYGVKD. The germline V and J ends were trimmed by 2 bases and 2 bases, with 3 bases remaining between them. The CDR3 DNA follows: TGTGCCATCAGTGAGCAGCAAGAGACCCAGTACTTC. This gives the protein CAISEQQETQYF.

CDR3 amino acids: CASSNSYQRGMGPYEQYF. CDR3 in DNA: TGTGCCAGCAGCAACTCTTATCAGCGGGGCATGGGGCCCTACGAGCAGTACTTC. The V call is TRBV11-3, the J call TRBJ2-7; 7 bases match TRBD2. Germline values: CDR1 SGHNT, CDR2 YENEEA. With 5 bases clipped from V and 2 bases from J, the junction kept 18 bases outside the gene matches. The CDR3 is 18 amino acids.

This sequence joins TRBV30 and TRBJ1-3; no clear D gene. Germline V CDR1 and CDR2: GTSNPN, SVGIG (reference sequence). The CDR3 loop spans 14 amino acids. The V gene lost 5 bases and the J gene lost 0 bases, with 11 bases spanning the gap. This chain's CDR3 is CAWSELNSGNTIYF. In nucleotides, the CDR3 is TGTGCCTGGTCGGAGCTGAACTCTGGAAACACCATATATTTT.

The chain employs TRBV7-6 and TRBJ2-7; 12 nucleotides agree with TRBD1. Losses at the gene ends were 5 bases for V and 1 base for J; bases not matched to a gene: 12. Germline assignment: CDR1 SGHVS and CDR2 FNYEAQ. The CDR3 has 18 residues. As DNA, the CDR3 is TGTGCCAGCAGCCCAGGGGCTCGGGACAGGGGGCCATCCTACGAGCAGTACGTC. Its translation is CASSPGARDRGPSYEQYV.

The J gene is TRBJ2-7, the V gene TRBV7-3, with D possibly matching TRBD2 (7 bases). V lost 5 bases to trimming and J lost 6 bases, with 17 bases between them. This CDR3 is built from 14 residues. From germline, CDR1 is SGHTA and CDR2 FQGTGA. The CDR3 region has the DNA TGTGCCAGCAGCCAAACCTTGGGAGGGGGCGAGCAGTACTTC. Encoded protein: CASSQTLGGGEQYF.

This chain joins TRBV3-1 (or the pseudogene TRBV3-2) and TRBJ2-5; tentative D call: TRBD2 (5 bases). The length of the CDR3 is 15 residues. Trimming removed 0 bases at V and 1 base at J, with 9 bases between. Germline V gene lookup returns CDR1 LGHDT and CDR2 YNNKEL (reference sequence). The CDR3 is CASSQDGRSQETQYF. The CDR3 DNA follows: TGTGCCAGCAGCCAAGATGGGAGATCCCAAGAGACCCAGTACTTC.

The chain couples TRBV7-9 to TRBJ2-1; D is possibly TRBD1 (6 bases). This CDR3 is 12 amino acids long. Trimming removed 3 bases from V and 10 bases from J, with 10 bases in between. CDR1 and CDR2 (germline): SEHNR, FQNEAQ (reference sequence). The CDR3 here is CASSFGQSEQFF. The CDR3 coding sequence is TGTGCCAGCAGCTTCGGACAGAGCGAGCAGTTCTTC.

The chain employs TRBV7-8 and TRBJ1-3, with a weak D call TRBD1 (6 bases). CDR1 and CDR2 from the germline V gene are SGHVS and FQNEAQ. The CDR3 consists of 15 residues. V lost 5 bases and J 0 bases, leaving 11 bases between the germline ends. The CDR3 coding sequence is TGTGCCAGCAGCCCGACACAGGGCTCTGGAAACACCATATATTTT. Encoded protein: CASSPTQGSGNTIYF.

V is TRBV19 and J is TRBJ1-4; D call uncertain. Germline lookup yields CDR1 LNHDA and CDR2 SQIVND (reference sequence). The CDR3 totals 16 residues. Trimming removed 0 bases at V and 8 bases at J, with 16 bases between. The CDR3 DNA sequence: TGTGCCAGTAGTATAGATCGTGGGGAAGCGGGCGAAAAACTGTTTTTT. Its translation is CASSIDRGEAGEKLFF.

CDR3 DNA sequence: TGTGCCAGCAGCAAGGATTCACAGGGCTACGAGCAGTACTTC. It encodes CASSKDSQGYEQYF. V and J are TRBV21-1 and TRBJ2-7; no check of the table's D call, TRBD1, against the DNA was made. TRBV21-1 is a recognized pseudogene. The CDR3 is 14 amino acids.

The gene calls are TRBV24-1 and TRBJ2-5, with D tentatively TRBD1 (6 bases). Per the germline V gene, CDR1 is KGHDR and CDR2 is SFDVKD. V dropped 0 bases and J dropped 4 bases, with 11 bases sitting between them. This CDR3 is 15 amino acids long. CDR3: CATSDLYGTSETQYF. Written as DNA, the CDR3 is TGTGCCACCAGTGATTTGTACGGGACATCAGAGACCCAGTACTTC.

The chain combines TRBV6-5 with TRBJ1-4; TRBD1 matches 9 bases. V trimming: 4 bases; J trimming: 7 bases; junction bases outside the gene matches: 10. The CDR3 has 16 residues. The germline V gene has CDR1 MNHEY and CDR2 SVGAGI. The CDR3 bases are TGTGCCAGCAGTTTCGCCGGGACAGGGACGGTTGAAAAACTGTTTTTT. Translation gives CASSFAGTGTVEKLFF.

V gene TRBV7-2 combines with J gene TRBJ2-1; the D gene is possibly TRBD2 (7 bases). V was clipped by 5 bases and J by 10 bases, with 15 bases between them. The CDR3 sequence is 13 residues long. Germline assignment: CDR1 SGHTA and CDR2 FQGNSA. DNA of the CDR3: TGTGCCAGCAGCGGCCGGGGGGCGGGGGAGCAGTTCTTC. Protein product: CASSGRGAGEQFF. Full variable domain (outside the CDR3, taken from reference TRBV7-2 and TRBJ2-1): GAGVSQSPSNKVTEKGKDVELRCDPISGHTALYWYRQSLGQGLEFLIYFQGNSAPDKSGLPSDRFSAERTGGSVSTLTIQRTQQEDSAVYLCASSGRGAGEQFFGPGTRLTVL.